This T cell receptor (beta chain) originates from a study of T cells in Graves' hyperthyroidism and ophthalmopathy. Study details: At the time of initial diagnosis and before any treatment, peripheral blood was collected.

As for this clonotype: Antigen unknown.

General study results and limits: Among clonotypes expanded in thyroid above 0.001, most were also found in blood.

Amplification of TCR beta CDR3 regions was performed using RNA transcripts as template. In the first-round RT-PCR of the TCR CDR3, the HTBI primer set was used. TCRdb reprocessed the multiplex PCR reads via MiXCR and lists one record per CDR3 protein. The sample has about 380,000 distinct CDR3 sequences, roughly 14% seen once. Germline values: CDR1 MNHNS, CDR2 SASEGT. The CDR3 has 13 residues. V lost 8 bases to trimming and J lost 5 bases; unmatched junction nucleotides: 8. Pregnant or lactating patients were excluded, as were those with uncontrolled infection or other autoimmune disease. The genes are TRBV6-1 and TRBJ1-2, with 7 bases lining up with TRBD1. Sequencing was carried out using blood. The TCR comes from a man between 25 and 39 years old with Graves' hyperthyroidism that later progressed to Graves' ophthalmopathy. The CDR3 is CASGSGGEYGYTF. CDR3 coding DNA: TGTGCCAGCGGTTCAGGGGGTGAATATGGCTACACCTTC.